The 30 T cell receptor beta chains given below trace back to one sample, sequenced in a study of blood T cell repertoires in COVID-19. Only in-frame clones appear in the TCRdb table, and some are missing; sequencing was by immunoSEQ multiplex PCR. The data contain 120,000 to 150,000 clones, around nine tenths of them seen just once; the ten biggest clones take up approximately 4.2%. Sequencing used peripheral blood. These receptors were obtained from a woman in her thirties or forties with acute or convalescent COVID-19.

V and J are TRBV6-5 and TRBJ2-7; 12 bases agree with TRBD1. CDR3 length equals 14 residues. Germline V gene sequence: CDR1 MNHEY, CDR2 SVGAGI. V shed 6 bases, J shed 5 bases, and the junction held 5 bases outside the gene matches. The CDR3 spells CASRPGQGAHEQYF. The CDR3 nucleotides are TGTGCCAGCAGACCGGGACAGGGGGCCCACGAGCAGTACTTC.

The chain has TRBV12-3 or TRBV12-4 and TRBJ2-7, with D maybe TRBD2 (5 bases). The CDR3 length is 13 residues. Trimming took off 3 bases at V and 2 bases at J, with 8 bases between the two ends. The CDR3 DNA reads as TGTGCCAGCAGTTTTCACGGGGCCTACGAGCAGTACTTC. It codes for CASSFHGAYEQYF.

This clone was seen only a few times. The CDR3 spells CASSQRGQGDSPLHF. The CDR3 DNA is TGCGCCAGCAGCCAAAGGGGACAGGGGGATTCACCCCTCCACTTT. The chain is built from TRBV4-1 and TRBJ1-6, with 11 bases that match TRBD1. Per the germline V gene, CDR1 is MGHRA and CDR2 is YSYEKL. The ends lost 2 bases at V and 8 bases at J; junction bases unmatched: 2. The CDR3 has 15 residues.

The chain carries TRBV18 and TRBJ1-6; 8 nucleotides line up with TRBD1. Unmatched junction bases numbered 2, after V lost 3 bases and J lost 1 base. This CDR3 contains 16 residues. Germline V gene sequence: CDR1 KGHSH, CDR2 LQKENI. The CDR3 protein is CASSPRQGSYNSPLHF. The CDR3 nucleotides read TGTGCCAGCTCACCGAGACAGGGGTCCTATAATTCACCCCTCCACTTT.

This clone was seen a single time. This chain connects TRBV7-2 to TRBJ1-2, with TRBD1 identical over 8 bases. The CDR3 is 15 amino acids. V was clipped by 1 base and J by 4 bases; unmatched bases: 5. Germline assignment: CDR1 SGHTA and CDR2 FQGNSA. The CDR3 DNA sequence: TGTGCCAGCAGCTTAGATGGGACAGGTCCCTATGGCTACACCTTC. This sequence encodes CASSLDGTGPYGYTF. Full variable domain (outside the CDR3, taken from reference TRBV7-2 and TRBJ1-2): GAGVSQSPSNKVTEKGKDVELRCDPISGHTALYWYRQSLGQGLEFLIYFQGNSAPDKSGLPSDRFSAERTGGSVSTLTIQRTQQEDSAVYLCASSLDGTGPYGYTFGSGTRLTVV.

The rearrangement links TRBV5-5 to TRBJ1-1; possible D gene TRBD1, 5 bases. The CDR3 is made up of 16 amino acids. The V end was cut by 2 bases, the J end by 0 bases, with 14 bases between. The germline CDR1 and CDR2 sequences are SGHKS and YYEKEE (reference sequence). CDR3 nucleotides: TGTGCCAGCAGCTTCGACAGTGAGAAAGTGAACACTGAAGCTTTCTTT. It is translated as CASSFDSEKVNTEAFF.

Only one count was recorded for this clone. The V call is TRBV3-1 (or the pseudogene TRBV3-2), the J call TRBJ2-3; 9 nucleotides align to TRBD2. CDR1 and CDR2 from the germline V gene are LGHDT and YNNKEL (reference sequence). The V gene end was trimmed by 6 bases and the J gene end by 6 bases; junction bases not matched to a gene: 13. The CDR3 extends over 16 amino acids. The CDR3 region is CASSSRASGDWDTQYF. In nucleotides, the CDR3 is TGTGCCAGCAGTTCACGAGCTAGCGGGGATTGGGATACGCAGTATTTT.

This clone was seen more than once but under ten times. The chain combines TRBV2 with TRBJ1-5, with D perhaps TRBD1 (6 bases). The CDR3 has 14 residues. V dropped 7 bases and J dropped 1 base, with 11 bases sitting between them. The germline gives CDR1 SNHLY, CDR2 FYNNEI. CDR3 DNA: TGTGCCAGCACCCCAACAGGGAGCAATCAGCCCCAGCATTTT. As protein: CASTPTGSNQPQHF. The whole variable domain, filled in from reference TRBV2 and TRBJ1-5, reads EPEVTQTPSHQVTQMGQEVILRCVPISNHLYFYWYRQILGQKVEFLVSFYNNEISEKSEIFDDQFSVERPDGSNFTLKIRSTKLEDSAMYFCASTPTGSNQPQHFGDGTRLSIL.

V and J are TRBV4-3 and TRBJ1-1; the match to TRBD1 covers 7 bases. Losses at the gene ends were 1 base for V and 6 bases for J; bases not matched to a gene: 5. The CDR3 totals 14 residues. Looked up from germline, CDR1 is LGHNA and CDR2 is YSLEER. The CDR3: CASSQGRQGAEAFF. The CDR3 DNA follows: TGCGCCAGCAGCCAAGGACGTCAGGGGGCTGAAGCTTTCTTT.

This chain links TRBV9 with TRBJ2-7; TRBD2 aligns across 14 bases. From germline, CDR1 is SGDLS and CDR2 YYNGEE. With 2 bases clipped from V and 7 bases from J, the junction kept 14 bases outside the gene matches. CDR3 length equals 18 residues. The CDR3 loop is CASSVRPGGTSGSTEQYF. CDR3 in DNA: TGTGCCAGCAGCGTCCGTCCGGGCGGGACTAGCGGGAGTACGGAGCAGTACTTC.

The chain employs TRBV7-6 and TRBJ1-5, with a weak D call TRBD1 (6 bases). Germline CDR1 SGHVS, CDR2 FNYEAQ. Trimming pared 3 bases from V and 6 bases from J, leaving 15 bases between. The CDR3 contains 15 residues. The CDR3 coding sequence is TGTGCCAGCAGCTTGGTACAGGGAGATGGTCAGCCCCAGCATTTT. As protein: CASSLVQGDGQPQHF.

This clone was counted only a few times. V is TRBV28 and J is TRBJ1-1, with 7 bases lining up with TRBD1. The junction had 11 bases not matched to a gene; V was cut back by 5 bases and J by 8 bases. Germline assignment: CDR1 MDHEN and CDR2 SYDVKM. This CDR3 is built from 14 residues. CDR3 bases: TGTGCCAGCAGTCGGGGGACAGTGGGCACCGAAGCTTTCTTT. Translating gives CASSRGTVGTEAFF.

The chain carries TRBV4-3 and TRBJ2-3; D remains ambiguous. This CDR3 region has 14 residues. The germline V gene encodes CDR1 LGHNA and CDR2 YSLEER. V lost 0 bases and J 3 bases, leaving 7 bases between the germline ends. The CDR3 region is CASSQDTVTDTQYF. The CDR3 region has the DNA TGCGCCAGCAGCCAAGACACAGTTACAGATACGCAGTATTTT.

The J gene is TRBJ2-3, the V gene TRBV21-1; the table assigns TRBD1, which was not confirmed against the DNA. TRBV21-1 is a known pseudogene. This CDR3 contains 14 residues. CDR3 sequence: CASRQRPSTDTQYF. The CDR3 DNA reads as TGTGCCAGCCGACAGCGACCTAGCACAGATACGCAGTATTTT.

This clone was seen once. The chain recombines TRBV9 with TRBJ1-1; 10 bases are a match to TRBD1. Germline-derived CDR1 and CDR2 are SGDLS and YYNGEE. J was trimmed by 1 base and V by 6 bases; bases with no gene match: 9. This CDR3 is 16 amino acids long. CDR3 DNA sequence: TGTGCCAGCACCTACGGGACAGGGGAAGGGAACACTGAAGCTTTCTTT. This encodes CASTYGTGEGNTEAFF.

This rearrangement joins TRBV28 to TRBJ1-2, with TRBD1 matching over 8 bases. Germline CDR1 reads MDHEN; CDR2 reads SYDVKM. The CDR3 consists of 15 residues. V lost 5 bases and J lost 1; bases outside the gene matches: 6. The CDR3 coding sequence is TGTGCCAGCAGTACAGGGGGTTCATTTAACTATGGCTACACCTTC. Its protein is CASSTGGSFNYGYTF.

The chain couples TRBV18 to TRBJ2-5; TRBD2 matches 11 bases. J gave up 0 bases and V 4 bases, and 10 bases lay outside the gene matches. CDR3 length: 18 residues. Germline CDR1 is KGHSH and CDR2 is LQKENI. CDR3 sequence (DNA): TGTGCCAGCTCACTCGGGCTAGCGGGGGGATCGTACCAAGAGACCCAGTACTTC. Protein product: CASSLGLAGGSYQETQYF.

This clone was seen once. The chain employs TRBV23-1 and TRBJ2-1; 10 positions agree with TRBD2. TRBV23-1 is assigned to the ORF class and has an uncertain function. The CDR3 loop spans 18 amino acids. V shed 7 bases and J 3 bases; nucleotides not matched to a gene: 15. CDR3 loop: CASTAPSGGRGFYNEQFF. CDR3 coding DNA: TGCGCCAGCACCGCTCCTAGCGGGGGTAGGGGATTCTACAATGAGCAGTTCTTC.

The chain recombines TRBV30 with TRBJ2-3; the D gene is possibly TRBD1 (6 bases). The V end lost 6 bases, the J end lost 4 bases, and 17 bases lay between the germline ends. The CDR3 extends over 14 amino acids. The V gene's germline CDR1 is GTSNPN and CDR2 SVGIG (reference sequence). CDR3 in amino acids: CACTSGAGADTQYF. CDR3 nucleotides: TGTGCCTGCACTTCAGGGGCCGGGGCAGATACGCAGTATTTT.

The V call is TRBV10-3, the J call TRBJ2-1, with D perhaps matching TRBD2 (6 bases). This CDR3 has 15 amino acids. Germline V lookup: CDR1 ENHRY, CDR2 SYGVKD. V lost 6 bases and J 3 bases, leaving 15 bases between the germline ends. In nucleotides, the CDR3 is TGTGCCATCAGCGAGCCCCTAGCGAGCTACAATGAGCAGTTCTTC. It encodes CAISEPLASYNEQFF.

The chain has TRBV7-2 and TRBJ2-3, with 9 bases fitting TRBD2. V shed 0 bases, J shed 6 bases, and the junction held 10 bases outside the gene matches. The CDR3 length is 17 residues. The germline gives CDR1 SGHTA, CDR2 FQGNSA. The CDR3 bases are TGTGCCAGCAGCTTAGCTGCGGCGGGGGGGAAACGCGATACGCAGTATTTT. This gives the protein CASSLAAAGGKRDTQYF.

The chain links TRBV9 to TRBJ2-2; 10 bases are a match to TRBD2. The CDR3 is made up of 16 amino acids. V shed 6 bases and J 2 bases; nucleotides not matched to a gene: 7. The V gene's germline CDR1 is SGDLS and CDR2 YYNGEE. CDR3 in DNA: TGTGCCAGCAAAGCTAGCGGGGGCTCAAACACCGGGGAGCTGTTTTTT. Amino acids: CASKASGGSNTGELFF.

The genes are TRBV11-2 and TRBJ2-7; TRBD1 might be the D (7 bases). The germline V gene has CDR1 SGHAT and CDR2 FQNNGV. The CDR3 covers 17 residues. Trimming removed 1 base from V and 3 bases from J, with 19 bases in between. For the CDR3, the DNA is TGTGCCAGCAGCTTAGCGGGGGCAGGGGGAACCAACTACGAGCAGTACTTC. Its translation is CASSLAGAGGTNYEQYF.

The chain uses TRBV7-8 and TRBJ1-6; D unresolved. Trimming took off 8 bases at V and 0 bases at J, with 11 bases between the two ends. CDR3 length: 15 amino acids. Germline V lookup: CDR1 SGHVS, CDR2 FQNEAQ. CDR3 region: CASRDFNSYNSPLHF. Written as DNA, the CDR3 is TGTGCCAGCCGCGATTTTAACTCCTATAATTCACCCCTCCACTTT.

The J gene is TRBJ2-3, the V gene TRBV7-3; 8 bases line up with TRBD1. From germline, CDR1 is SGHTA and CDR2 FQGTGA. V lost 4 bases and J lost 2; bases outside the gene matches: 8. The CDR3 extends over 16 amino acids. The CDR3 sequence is CASSSPGQVHTDTQYF. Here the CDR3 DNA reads TGTGCCAGCAGCTCTCCGGGACAGGTCCACACAGATACGCAGTATTTT.

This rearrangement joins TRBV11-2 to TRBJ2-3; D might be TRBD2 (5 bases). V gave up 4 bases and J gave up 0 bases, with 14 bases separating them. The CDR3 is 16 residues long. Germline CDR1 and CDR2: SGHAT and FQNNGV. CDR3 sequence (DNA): TGTGCCAGCAGCTCTTACGCCCCGGGGAGCACAGATACGCAGTATTTT. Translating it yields CASSSYAPGSTDTQYF.

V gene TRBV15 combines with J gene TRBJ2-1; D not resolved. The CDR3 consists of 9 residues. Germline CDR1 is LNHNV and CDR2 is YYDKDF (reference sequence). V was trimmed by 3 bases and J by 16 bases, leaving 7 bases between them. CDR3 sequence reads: CATSRRSFF. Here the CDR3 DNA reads TGTGCCACCAGCAGGAGGTCTTTCTTC.

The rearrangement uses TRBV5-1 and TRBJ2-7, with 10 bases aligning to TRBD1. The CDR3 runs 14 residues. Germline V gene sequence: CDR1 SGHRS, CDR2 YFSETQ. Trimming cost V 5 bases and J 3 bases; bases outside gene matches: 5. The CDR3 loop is CASRSTGGSYEQYF. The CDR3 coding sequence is TGCGCCAGCAGGTCGACAGGGGGCAGCTACGAGCAGTACTTC.

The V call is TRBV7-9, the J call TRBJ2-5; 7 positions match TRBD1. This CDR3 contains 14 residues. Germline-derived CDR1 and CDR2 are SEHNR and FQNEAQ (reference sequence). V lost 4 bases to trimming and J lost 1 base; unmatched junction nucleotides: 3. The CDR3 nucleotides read TGTGCCAGCAGCTCCGACAGGGCCCAAGAGACCCAGTACTTC. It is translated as CASSSDRAQETQYF.

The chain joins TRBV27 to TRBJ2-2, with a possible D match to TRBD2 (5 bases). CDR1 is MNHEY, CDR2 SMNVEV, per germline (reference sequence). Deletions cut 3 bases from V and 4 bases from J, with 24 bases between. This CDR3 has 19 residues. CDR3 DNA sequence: TGTGCCAGCAGTTTCCGATCCACCCTTACTAGAGGGAGCACCGGGGAGCTGTTTTTT. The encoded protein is CASSFRSTLTRGSTGELFF.